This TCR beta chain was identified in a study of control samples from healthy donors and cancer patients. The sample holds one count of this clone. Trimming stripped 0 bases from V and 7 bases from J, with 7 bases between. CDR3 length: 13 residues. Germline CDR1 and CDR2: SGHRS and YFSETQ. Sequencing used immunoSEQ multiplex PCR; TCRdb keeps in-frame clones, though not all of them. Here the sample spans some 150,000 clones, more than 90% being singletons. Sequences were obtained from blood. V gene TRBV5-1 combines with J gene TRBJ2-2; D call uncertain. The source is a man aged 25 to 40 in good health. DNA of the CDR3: TGCGCCAGCAGCTTGGTGGTCAGCGGGGAGCTGTTTTTT. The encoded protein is CASSLVVSGELFF.